Following are 20 T cell receptor beta chains from one sample sequenced in a study of glioma-infiltrating T cells after dendritic cell vaccination. Time point meaning: after dendritic cell vaccination, including at tumor progression/relapse. Measured with immunoSEQ multiplex PCR; TCRdb has only the in-frame clones, and not every one. Among 75,000 to 85,000 clones, around 90% were seen once, and the ten largest hold approximately 2.1%. Material: blood, obtained after dendritic cell vaccination. The receptors derive from a human donor with glioblastoma.

This clone was observed once. The V call is TRBV5-1, the J call TRBJ2-5; 12 nucleotides line up with TRBD2. Germline CDR1 reads SGHRS; CDR2 reads YFSETQ. With V trimmed by 6 bases and J by 5 bases, 8 bases remained unmatched. The CDR3 loop spans 15 amino acids. DNA of the CDR3: TGCGCCAGCAACGTACAGACTAGCGGGAGTGAGACCCAGTACTTC. As protein: CASNVQTSGSETQYF.

This chain connects TRBV4-1 to TRBJ2-5; 14 nucleotides agree with TRBD2. Germline V gene data show CDR1 as MGHRA and CDR2 as YSYEKL. CDR3 length: 16 residues. The junction had 5 bases not matched to a gene; V was cut back by 1 base and J by 7 bases. The CDR3 sequence is CASSQGGTSGSGTQYF. CDR3 coding DNA: TGCGCCAGCAGCCAAGGGGGGACTAGCGGGAGCGGGACCCAGTACTTC.

This clone is a singleton in its sample. The gene calls are TRBV5-1 and TRBJ2-3, with 16 positions matching TRBD2. Germline V lookup: CDR1 SGHRS, CDR2 YFSETQ. V was clipped by 4 bases and J by 2 bases; unmatched bases: 4. This CDR3 is 17 amino acids long. The CDR3 here is CASSTGTSGGATDTQYF. The CDR3 DNA reads TGCGCCAGCAGCACCGGGACTAGCGGGGGGGCCACAGATACGCAGTATTTT.

This clone was picked up a small number of times. The chain carries TRBV2 and TRBJ1-3; D is possibly TRBD1 (5 bases). Germline CDR1 is SNHLY and CDR2 is FYNNEI. V was trimmed by 6 bases and J by 2 bases, leaving 14 bases between them. This CDR3 region has 15 residues. In nucleotides, the CDR3 is TGTGCCAGCAGAGCACAGGCCCTCACTGGAAACACCATATATTTT. This encodes CASRAQALTGNTIYF. The full variable domain, with the rest looked up from reference TRBV2 and TRBJ1-3, is EPEVTQTPSHQVTQMGQEVILRCVPISNHLYFYWYRQILGQKVEFLVSFYNNEISEKSEIFDDQFSVERPDGSNFTLKIRSTKLEDSAMYFCASRAQALTGNTIYFGEGSWLTVV.

The V gene is TRBV4-2, the J gene TRBJ2-7; 11 bases match TRBD2. Germline-derived CDR1 and CDR2 are LGHNA and YNFKEQ. Trimming took 1 base from V and 6 from J; bases not matched to a gene: 8. This CDR3 region has 16 residues. The CDR3 DNA follows: TGTGCCAGCAGCCAAGGCGAAATAGCGGGGGGGCGCGAGCAGTACTTC. This encodes CASSQGEIAGGREQYF.

J is TRBJ2-7 and V is TRBV5-1; 8 bases map to TRBD2. Trimming removed 0 bases from V and 6 bases from J; junction bases left unmatched: 8. There are 15 residues in the CDR3. In germline, CDR1 is SGHRS, CDR2 YFSETQ. CDR3 protein: CASSLDPGGEVEQYF. CDR3 nucleotides: TGCGCCAGCAGCTTGGACCCCGGGGGGGAGGTCGAGCAGTACTTC.

In the case of this clone: The junction departs from the called germline gene at one end, perhaps through a read error. The chain couples TRBV10-3 to TRBJ1-1, with 8 bases fitting TRBD1. Germline V gene data show CDR1 as ENHRY and CDR2 as SYGVKD. The CDR3 totals 13 residues. As DNA, the CDR3 is TGTGCCCTCAGACAGGGGTATGGCACTGAAGCTTTCTTT. Protein: CALRQGYGTEAFF.

J is TRBJ2-2 and V is TRBV13, with D perhaps TRBD1 (5 bases). The CDR3 is 12 amino acids. CDR1 PRHDT and CDR2 FYEKMQ come from the germline V gene (reference sequence). Trimming stripped 5 bases from V and 7 bases from J, with 8 bases between. Here the CDR3 reads CASSPQGGELFF. DNA of the CDR3: TGTGCCAGCAGCCCTCAGGGCGGGGAGCTGTTTTTT.

The chain recombines TRBV5-8 with TRBJ1-1; TRBD1 matches 8 bases. The ends lost 0 bases at V and 6 bases at J; junction bases unmatched: 19. The CDR3 is 19 amino acids. Germline V gene lookup returns CDR1 SGHTS and CDR2 YDEGEE. The CDR3 DNA sequence: TGTGCCAGCAGCTTGGCCAGGGACAGGTTAAACCCCCGGGGGGCTGAAGCTTTCTTT. Amino acid sequence: CASSLARDRLNPRGAEAFF.

V is TRBV6-5 and J is TRBJ2-3; D is perhaps TRBD2 (5 bases). CDR3 length equals 12 residues. Per the germline V gene, CDR1 is MNHEY and CDR2 is SVGAGI. V was pared by 6 bases and J by 6 bases, with 10 bases between. The CDR3: CASRDGGDTQYF. DNA for the CDR3: TGTGCCAGCAGGGACGGCGGGGATACGCAGTATTTT.

The chain employs TRBV10-3 and TRBJ2-7; 8 bases map to TRBD2. Germline assignment: CDR1 ENHRY and CDR2 SYGVKD. The CDR3 sequence is 15 residues long. V was clipped by 11 bases and J by 2 bases; unmatched bases: 14. The CDR3 bases are TGTGCCTCCCTCCCGAGCGAGCGGGGGACCTACGAGCAGTACTTC. It yields the protein CASLPSERGTYEQYF.

This clone is a singleton in its sample. Here the CDR3 reads CASSPSGQGNSPLHF. Here the CDR3 DNA reads TGCGCCAGCAGCCCCTCCGGACAGGGAAATTCACCCCTCCACTTT. V is TRBV5-1 and J is TRBJ1-6; 8 positions match TRBD1. V shed 4 bases and J 7 bases; nucleotides not matched to a gene: 7. The V gene's germline CDR1 is SGHRS and CDR2 YFSETQ. The CDR3 covers 15 residues.

The sample holds one count of this clone. This sequence joins TRBV10-2 and TRBJ2-7, with TRBD1 identical over 7 bases. This CDR3 comprises 14 residues. V shed 10 bases and J 5 bases; nucleotides not matched to a gene: 14. Germline values: CDR1 WSHSY, CDR2 SAAADI. The CDR3 sequence is CANEPTGTEDEQYF. The CDR3 nucleotides are TGCGCCAACGAACCCACCGGGACAGAGGACGAGCAGTACTTC.

This chain uses TRBV19 with TRBJ2-5; 7 bases map to TRBD1. The germline V gene has CDR1 LNHDA and CDR2 SQIVND (reference sequence). This CDR3 comprises 14 residues. J lost 5 bases, V lost 4 bases, and 7 bases had no gene match. The CDR3 bases are TGTGCCAGTAGTAACCGACAGGGACGGGAGACCCAGTACTTC. This encodes CASSNRQGRETQYF.

The rearrangement uses TRBV6-4 and TRBJ1-1, with D possibly TRBD1 on 6 matching bases. The CDR3 is made up of 20 amino acids. Germline loops: CDR1 MRHNA, CDR2 SNTAGT. V was pared by 0 bases and J by 4 bases, with 27 bases between. The CDR3 nucleotides read TGTGCCAGCAGTGACTCAAAGGCGGGGGGCAGGGAGATAACATGCACTGAAGCTTTCTTT. It yields the protein CASSDSKAGGREITCTEAFF.

The chain combines TRBV5-1 with TRBJ2-7; 10 bases are shared with TRBD2. This CDR3 region has 15 residues. The germline V gene encodes CDR1 SGHRS and CDR2 YFSETQ. The V gene end was trimmed by 0 bases and the J gene end by 3 bases; junction bases not matched to a gene: 3. The CDR3 reads CASSLGTSGDYEQYF. The CDR3 DNA sequence: TGCGCCAGCAGCTTGGGGACTAGCGGAGACTACGAGCAGTACTTC.

The V gene is TRBV5-4, the J gene TRBJ2-2; 9 bases map to TRBD2. V was clipped by 0 bases and J by 10 bases; unmatched bases: 7. Per germline, CDR1 SGHNT and CDR2 YYREEE (reference sequence). The length of the CDR3 is 15 residues. In DNA form, the CDR3 reads TGTGCCAGCAGCTTGGGAGGTAGCGGGGGATTGGAGCTGTTTTTT. Amino acids: CASSLGGSGGLELFF.

The chain carries TRBV6-5 and TRBJ2-1, with a weak D call TRBD2 (6 bases). The ends were cut back, 7 bases at V and 5 bases at J, with 12 bases in the middle. CDR3 length: 13 residues. Germline lookup yields CDR1 MNHEY and CDR2 SVGAGI. CDR3 sequence reads: CASKASVNNEQFF. The CDR3 nucleotides read TGTGCCAGCAAGGCTAGCGTTAACAATGAGCAGTTCTTC.

This chain joins TRBV6-1 and TRBJ2-3, with unresolved D. Per the germline V gene, CDR1 is MNHNS and CDR2 is SASEGT. The CDR3 is 13 amino acids. Trimming took off 6 bases at V and 2 bases at J, with 9 bases between the two ends. CDR3 amino acids: CASRASFTDTQYF. In DNA, the CDR3 is TGTGCCAGCAGGGCATCCTTCACAGATACGCAGTATTTT.

The rearrangement joins TRBV7-2 to TRBJ2-7; 7 positions match TRBD2. This CDR3 contains 12 residues. The V segment lost 0 bases and the J segment 7 bases; nucleotides outside the gene matches: 0. Germline-derived CDR1 and CDR2 are SGHTA and FQGNSA. The CDR3 protein is CASSLARGEQYF. Written as DNA, the CDR3 is TGTGCCAGCAGCTTAGCGCGGGGGGAGCAGTACTTC.